The TCR beta chain described here comes from a study of cytomegalovirus exposure and HLA in healthy donors. Notes on the study in general: Common viral pathogens seemed to be connected with several of the most significant clusters, according to a later analysis. A later analysis reportedly identified an Asian-associated ancestry cluster as carrying fewer N-insertions than the 666-donor mean. In a later analysis, at a false discovery rate of 0.05, 15,000 to 20,000 TCR beta sequences matched HLA alleles.

Remarks on this clone: The target antigen is unknown. Its ends do not fully match the called genes, so a read error is possible. Other DNA sequences in this sample translate to the same CDR3.

Primers: 60 Vbeta forward and 13 Jbeta reverse. Clones were sequenced by immunoSEQ multiplex PCR, and TCRdb holds only the in-frame ones, with some missing. Here the sample spans under 300,000 clones, around 66% being singletons. Germline V lookup: CDR1 SQVTM, CDR2 ANQGSEA. The CDR3 runs 11 residues. This receptor was taken from a female donor in good health and CMV-seronegative. This chain connects TRBV29-1 to TRBJ2-7, with D tentatively TRBD2 (6 bases). The sequenced material came from PBMCs. The CDR3 DNA reads as TGCAGCGTTGGGTCGGACTACGGGCAGTACTTC. Encoded protein: CSVGSDYGQYF.